This T cell receptor (beta chain) was captured by sequencing in a study of graft-versus-host responses after intestinal transplantation. This CDR3 is 15 amino acids long. V was pared by 1 base and J by 3 bases, with 4 bases of the junction left unmatched. Germline values: CDR1 SGHDT, CDR2 YYEEEE. Sequenced by immunoSEQ multiplex PCR; TCRdb stores in-frame clones only, minus some. The repertoire includes around 120,000 clones, about 95% of them detected once, and over 2.5% sits in the top ten. Concerning this clone itself: Its specificity is unknown.

The TCR sequence derives from a human donor who received an intestinal transplant. The chain has TRBV5-6 and TRBJ2-1; TRBD2 agrees at 7 bases. The material sequenced was unstimulated CD8+ T cells sorted from spleen or lymph node cells, taken before intestinal transplant. The DNA of the CDR3 is TGTGCCAGCAGCTTGCCGGGACTAAACTACAATGAGCAGTTCTTC. Amino acid sequence: CASSLPGLNYNEQFF.